The entry below describes one TCR beta chain. CDR1 is WSHSY and CDR2 is SAAADI in the germline V gene. Deletions cut 5 bases from V and 6 bases from J, with 8 bases between. The CDR3 contains 12 residues. This table comes from immunoSEQ multiplex PCR, and its TCRdb copy is limited to in-frame clones, with some not included. The data show roughly 53,000 clones, roughly nine tenths seen once. The sample is drawn from a study of blood T cell repertoires in COVID-19. Sequenced material: peripheral blood. The receptor's source is a man aged 60 to 69 with acute or convalescent COVID-19. This chain connects TRBV10-2 to TRBJ2-4; weak D call: TRBD1 (6 bases). CDR3 amino acids: CASSSDRNIQYF. DNA for the CDR3: TGCGCCAGCAGTTCGGACAGAAACATTCAGTACTTC.